These 30 T cell receptor beta chains share one sample of origin, sequenced in a study of T cell repertoires in cytomegalovirus infection. TCRdb reprocessed the reads via MiXCR and lists one record per CDR3 protein. Of 300,000 or so distinct CDR3 sequences listed, about a quarter are singletons. Sequenced material: PBMCs. The receptors shown here come from a human donor in good health (CMV status not recorded). Some clones in this sample may be carry-over from other donors' samples.

Ten or more counts support this clonotype. The chain links TRBV7-2 to TRBJ2-7; 9 bases are a match to TRBD1. Germline V lookup: CDR1 SGHTA, CDR2 FQGNSA. CDR3 length equals 14 residues. Trimming cost V 3 bases and J 6 bases; bases outside gene matches: 6. The CDR3 DNA is TGTGCCAGCAGCTTGGGACAGGGTTGGTTCGAGCAGTACTTC. This translates into CASSLGQGWFEQYF. Full variable domain (remainder filled in from reference TRBV7-2 and TRBJ2-7): GAGVSQSPSNKVTEKGKDVELRCDPISGHTALYWYRQSLGQGLEFLIYFQGNSAPDKSGLPSDRFSAERTGGSVSTLTIQRTQQEDSAVYLCASSLGQGWFEQYFGPGTRLTVT.

This clonotype was seen at least ten times. The gene calls are TRBV11-3 and TRBJ2-1, with a weak D call TRBD1 (5 bases). V dropped 2 bases and J dropped 2 bases, with 13 bases sitting between them. Germline-derived CDR1 and CDR2 are SGHNT and YENEEA. The CDR3 is made up of 16 amino acids. The CDR3 is CASSLSRGGTYNEQFF. The CDR3 DNA is TGTGCCAGCAGCTTATCTAGGGGTGGCACCTACAATGAGCAGTTCTTC.

Regarding this clonotype: An end of the junction does not agree with germline; a read error may underlie this. V gene TRBV12-3 or TRBV12-4 combines with J gene TRBJ2-7; D may be TRBD2 (6 bases). The CDR3 runs to 14 residues. The CDR3 spells CDSSFGGSSNEQYF. The DNA of the CDR3 is TGTGACAGCAGTTTTGGAGGGAGTTCCAACGAGCAGTACTTC.

In DNA, the CDR3 is TGTGCCAGCAGCCGCACGGGGGGACCCTACAATGAGCAGTTCTTC. Translation gives CASSRTGGPYNEQFF. This rearrangement joins TRBV7-2 to TRBJ2-1; 7 bases are a match to TRBD2. This CDR3 has 15 residues. CDR1 is SGHTA, CDR2 FQGNSA, per germline. The trim removed 5 bases at V and 2 bases at J, leaving 6 bases unmatched.

The rearrangement uses TRBV20-1 and TRBJ2-1; D not certain. Trimming took 1 base from V and 8 from J, leaving 12 bases between them. This CDR3 is built from 13 residues. In germline, CDR1 is DFQATT, CDR2 SNEGSKA (reference sequence). CDR3 residues: CSARVPPSYEQFF. CDR3 bases: TGCAGTGCTAGAGTCCCCCCATCATATGAGCAGTTCTTC.

This clonotype has at least ten counts. The chain uses TRBV7-2 and TRBJ2-3; 7 bases map to TRBD1. Germline CDR1 SGHTA, CDR2 FQGNSA. CDR3 length equals 14 residues. V trimming: 8 bases; J trimming: 2 bases; junction bases outside the gene matches: 7. CDR3 bases: TGTGCCAGCGCGAAGGGGGCACACACAGATACGCAGTATTTT. Protein: CASAKGAHTDTQYF.

Concerning this clonotype: Possible read error: a much larger clone is one base away. J is TRBJ2-3 and V is TRBV10-3; D may match TRBD1 or TRBD2 (6 bases each). This CDR3 comprises 14 residues. Germline V gene sequence: CDR1 ENHRY, CDR2 SYGVKD. Here the CDR3 reads CPISDGGAPDTQYF. The CDR3 nucleotides are TGTCCCATCAGTGACGGGGGCGCACCAGATACGCAGTATTTT.

This clonotype was counted a few times. V gene TRBV28 combines with J gene TRBJ1-1, with D possibly matching TRBD1 (6 bases). This CDR3 is built from 12 residues. CDR1 MDHEN and CDR2 SYDVKM come from the germline V gene. Trimming pared 7 bases from V and 3 bases from J, leaving 9 bases between. The CDR3 region has the DNA TGTGCCAGCACACAGGGTTACACTGAAGCTTTCTTT. Translating gives CASTQGYTEAFF. The whole variable domain, remainder taken from reference TRBV28 and TRBJ1-1, is DVKVTQSSRYLVKRTGEKVFLECVQDMDHENMFWYRQDPGLGLRLIYFSYDVKMKEKGDIPEGYSVSREKKERFSLILESASTNQTSMYLCASTQGYTEAFFGQGTRLTVV.

This clonotype showed up many times. The chain has TRBV7-2 and TRBJ2-4; D is ambiguous. The germline V gene encodes CDR1 SGHTA and CDR2 FQGNSA. V lost 5 bases and J lost 5, with 10 bases in between. The CDR3 runs 13 residues. CDR3 coding DNA: TGTGCCAGCAGCCCATCGAACCAAAACATTCAGTACTTC. Protein sequence: CASSPSNQNIQYF.

The V gene is TRBV5-6, the J gene TRBJ2-5; D is undetermined. Germline V CDR1 and CDR2: SGHDT, YYEEEE. The V end was cut by 3 bases, the J end by 5 bases, with 8 bases between. CDR3 length: 12 residues. CDR3 coding DNA: TGTGCCAGCAGCTCGAACGCGGAGACCCAGTACTTC. It translates to CASSSNAETQYF.

The rearrangement joins TRBV15 to TRBJ1-1; D may be TRBD1 (5 bases). The length of the CDR3 is 16 residues. V lost 1 base to trimming and J lost 5 bases, with 17 bases between them. Germline values: CDR1 LNHNV, CDR2 YYDKDF (reference sequence). For the CDR3, the DNA is TGTGCCACCAGCAGAGGGAGGGGCCTCTCCGCGACTGAAGCTTTCTTT. Translated: CATSRGRGLSATEAFF.

Many counts were recorded for this clonotype. The chain recombines TRBV28 with TRBJ2-1, with 12 nucleotides matching TRBD2. With V trimmed by 4 bases and J by 9 bases, 7 bases remained unmatched. In germline, CDR1 is MDHEN, CDR2 SYDVKM. The CDR3 is made up of 15 amino acids. This CDR3 reads CASSSPSGRAFEQFF. The DNA of the CDR3 is TGTGCCAGCAGTTCCCCTAGCGGGAGGGCGTTTGAGCAGTTCTTC.

This clonotype has more than one count but fewer than ten. This rearrangement joins TRBV5-1 to TRBJ2-1; 7 positions agree with TRBD2. This CDR3 comprises 14 residues. V shed 4 bases, J shed 8 bases, and the junction held 9 bases outside the gene matches. Germline V CDR1 and CDR2: SGHRS, YFSETQ. The CDR3 DNA sequence: TGCGCCAGCAGCCCAGCCGGGACTACCGATGAGCAGTTCTTC. Translating gives CASSPAGTTDEQFF.

This clonotype was detected only a few times. The chain is built from TRBV6-6 and TRBJ2-1; the match to TRBD2 covers 12 bases. The V gene's germline CDR1 is MNHNY and CDR2 SVGAGI (reference sequence). V shed 5 bases and J 12 bases; nucleotides not matched to a gene: 11. The CDR3 is 15 amino acids. Here the CDR3 reads CASSPRASGGAGQFF. The CDR3 bases are TGTGCCAGCAGTCCCCGTGCTAGCGGGGGGGCGGGGCAGTTCTTC.

This clonotype was seen a handful of times. The chain couples TRBV7-7 to TRBJ2-1; no clear D. Germline V gives CDR1 SSHAT, CDR2 FNYEAQ (reference sequence). The CDR3 sequence is 14 residues long. Trimming cost V 0 bases and J 7 bases, with 10 bases left between them. CDR3 sequence reads: CASSLASTGNEQFF. For the CDR3, the DNA is TGTGCCAGCAGCTTAGCTTCCACGGGTAATGAGCAGTTCTTC.

This clonotype occurred many times. V usage is TRBV7-8 and J usage is TRBJ2-7; TRBD1 matches 7 bases. This CDR3 is 15 amino acids long. Per germline, CDR1 SGHVS and CDR2 FQNEAQ. V gave up 0 bases and J gave up 3 bases; unmatched junction bases: 5. In DNA form, the CDR3 reads TGTGCCAGCAGCTTAGCGGGGGCAGGGGGCTACGAGCAGTACTTC. This translates into CASSLAGAGGYEQYF.

This clonotype has just a few counts. This chain links TRBV27 with TRBJ2-5; possibly TRBD1 for D (5 bases). Trimming removed 2 bases from V and 1 base from J, with 14 bases in between. Germline CDR1 MNHEY, CDR2 SMNVEV (reference sequence). The CDR3 has 16 residues. CDR3 in DNA: TGTGCCAGCAGTTTAGGACAAGTTTCACCCCAAGAGACCCAGTACTTC. It is translated as CASSLGQVSPQETQYF.

This clonotype occurred a few times. This chain links TRBV7-6 with TRBJ2-2; 8 bases line up with TRBD1. Germline-derived CDR1 and CDR2 are SGHVS and FNYEAQ. The CDR3 covers 16 residues. The V and J ends lost 5 bases and 0 bases, in that order; junction bases with no gene match: 5. In nucleotides, the CDR3 is TGTGCCAGCAGCCGAGCAGGGGGCTCGAACACCGGGGAGCTGTTTTTT. Its translation: CASSRAGGSNTGELFF.

This clonotype has at least ten counts. This sequence joins TRBV7-2 and TRBJ2-5; perhaps TRBD2 as D (6 bases). V lost 1 base and J lost 4, with 16 bases in between. The V gene's germline CDR1 is SGHTA and CDR2 FQGNSA. The CDR3 contains 16 residues. The CDR3 reads CASSLGRESWRETQYF. In nucleotides, the CDR3 is TGTGCCAGCAGCTTAGGACGGGAGTCATGGCGAGAGACCCAGTACTTC. Complete variable domain (other parts from reference TRBV7-2 and TRBJ2-5): GAGVSQSPSNKVTEKGKDVELRCDPISGHTALYWYRQSLGQGLEFLIYFQGNSAPDKSGLPSDRFSAERTGGSVSTLTIQRTQQEDSAVYLCASSLGRESWRETQYFGPGTRLLVL.

The sample holds a few counts of this clonotype. The rearrangement uses TRBV20-1 and TRBJ2-7; D not certain. Germline lookup yields CDR1 DFQATT and CDR2 SNEGSKA (reference sequence). The V end was cut by 3 bases, the J end by 1 base, with 7 bases between. The CDR3 runs 12 residues. DNA of the CDR3: TGCAGTGCTAGTGACCCTTCCTACGAGCAGTACTTC. Protein: CSASDPSYEQYF.

This clonotype was recorded many times. The V and J genes are TRBV7-2 and TRBJ2-7, with TRBD2 matching 7 bases. J was trimmed by 2 bases and V by 2 bases; bases with no gene match: 6. The CDR3 runs to 15 residues. The germline V gene has CDR1 SGHTA and CDR2 FQGNSA. CDR3 sequence (DNA): TGTGCCAGCAGCTTATCGGCGGGAGCCACCTACGAGCAGTACTTC. Translated, it gives CASSLSAGATYEQYF.

V is TRBV25-1 and J is TRBJ1-1, with TRBD1 matching over 8 bases. J lost 11 bases, V lost 4 bases, and 12 bases had no gene match. The CDR3 sequence is 14 residues long. Germline V gene data show CDR1 as MGHDK and CDR2 as SYGVNS. As DNA, the CDR3 is TGTGCCAGCAGTGCCCTCGGACAGGGAGTGGGGGCTTTCTTT. Protein: CASSALGQGVGAFF.

In this sample, this clonotype turned up many times. The CDR3 loop reads CASSLYPGIEQPQHF. CDR3 coding DNA: TGTGCCAGCAGCTTATACCCAGGGATCGAGCAGCCCCAGCATTTT. This chain joins TRBV7-2 and TRBJ1-5; the D gene is possibly TRBD1 (5 bases). The V gene lost 2 bases and the J gene lost 7 bases, with 15 bases spanning the gap. The germline CDR1 and CDR2 sequences are SGHTA and FQGNSA. The CDR3 is 15 residues long.

The J gene is TRBJ2-1, the V gene TRBV20-1; D ambiguous. CDR3 size: 11 residues. V lost 1 base and J 10 bases, leaving 8 bases between the germline ends. Looked up from germline, CDR1 is DFQATT and CDR2 is SNEGSKA (reference sequence). The CDR3 sequence is CSARATQEQFF. DNA of the CDR3: TGCAGTGCTAGAGCCACGCAAGAGCAGTTCTTC.

This clonotype was recorded many times. The V and J genes are TRBV7-2 and TRBJ1-2, with 8 bases lining up with TRBD1. CDR1 and CDR2 from the germline V gene are SGHTA and FQGNSA. The CDR3 length is 16 residues. The J segment lost 7 bases and the V segment lost 4 bases, leaving 14 bases of the junction unmatched. The CDR3 nucleotides are TGTGCCAGCAGCTCGACGACAGGGGCCTCGCAGGGTGGCTACACCTTC. It encodes CASSSTTGASQGGYTF. Supplemented by reference TRBV7-2 and TRBJ1-2, the full variable domain reads GAGVSQSPSNKVTEKGKDVELRCDPISGHTALYWYRQSLGQGLEFLIYFQGNSAPDKSGLPSDRFSAERTGGSVSTLTIQRTQQEDSAVYLCASSSTTGASQGGYTFGSGTRLTVV.

CDR3 bases: TGTGCCAGCAGGCCTATACTCGGGACTAGCGGGAGCGGGGGTCGGGGGTACAATGAGCAGTTCTTC. Translating gives CASRPILGTSGSGGRGYNEQFF. The chain carries TRBV12-3 or TRBV12-4 and TRBJ2-1; 14 bases line up with TRBD2. The junction had 23 bases not matched to a gene; V was cut back by 6 bases and J by 4 bases. This CDR3 spans 22 amino acids.

Ten or more counts support this clonotype. The chain recombines TRBV7-2 with TRBJ1-2; the D is unclear. The germline V and J ends were trimmed by 3 bases and 8 bases, with 16 bases remaining between them. Germline V lookup: CDR1 SGHTA, CDR2 FQGNSA. CDR3 length: 14 residues. Here the CDR3 reads CASSFPHGNGGYTF. The CDR3 DNA sequence: TGTGCCAGCAGCTTCCCCCATGGGAATGGGGGCTACACCTTC.

The V call is TRBV10-3, the J call TRBJ1-2; perhaps TRBD1 as D (5 bases). The germline V gene encodes CDR1 ENHRY and CDR2 SYGVKD. Trimming removed 4 bases at V and 1 base at J, with 13 bases between. This CDR3 contains 15 residues. DNA for the CDR3: TGTGCCATCAGTGCCCGCCAGGGAAGTAACTATGGCTACACCTTC. Translated: CAISARQGSNYGYTF.

This clonotype has a handful of counts. The chain joins TRBV12-3 or TRBV12-4 to TRBJ2-7; the D gene is possibly TRBD1 (6 bases). CDR3 size: 14 residues. Trimming took 6 bases from V and 3 from J, leaving 15 bases between them. The CDR3 bases are TGTGCCAGCAGCCAGGGGTTCCCCTACTACGAGCAGTACTTC. Translation: CASSQGFPYYEQYF.

The sample holds a few counts of this clonotype. V usage is TRBV6-1 and J usage is TRBJ1-1; D is ambiguous. Between the trimmed V and J ends, which lost 5 bases and 10 bases, there was a span of 11 bases. This CDR3 spans 11 amino acids. Germline V gene lookup returns CDR1 MNHNS and CDR2 SASEGT. CDR3 residues: CASSQRFSAFF. The CDR3 DNA follows: TGTGCCAGCAGTCAAAGATTCTCAGCTTTCTTT.